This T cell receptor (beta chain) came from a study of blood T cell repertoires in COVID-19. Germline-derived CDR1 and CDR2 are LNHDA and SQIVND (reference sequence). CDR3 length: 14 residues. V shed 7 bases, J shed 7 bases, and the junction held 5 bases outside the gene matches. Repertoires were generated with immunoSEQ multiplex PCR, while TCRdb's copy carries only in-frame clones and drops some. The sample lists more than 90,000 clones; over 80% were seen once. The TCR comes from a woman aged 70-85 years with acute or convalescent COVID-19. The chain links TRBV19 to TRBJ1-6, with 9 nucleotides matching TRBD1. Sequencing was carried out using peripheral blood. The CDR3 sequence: CASNAGTGNSPLHF. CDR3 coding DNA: TGTGCCAGTAACGCCGGGACAGGGAATTCACCCCTCCACTTT.